Below are 12 T cell receptor beta chains sequenced from a single sample in a study of T cell responses to AZD1222 COVID-19 vaccine (dated by TCRdb to about 2021). Sample time point, as interpreted from the label and publication: about 28 days (+/-7) after the second vaccine dose. Library prep was done by the immunoSEQ multiplex PCR assay. TCRdb's version of the immuneACCESS table is confined to in-frame rearrangements and falls short of the full clone set. An unresolved V gene accounts for under half of the shortfall where checked; the remainder is of unknown origin. This sample is represented by more than 55,000 clones; over 65% of them were singletons. Of the sample, roughly 3.5% falls within the top ten clones. Here the sequenced sample was peripheral blood, taken 28 days after the second AZD1222 dose. The receptors originated from an adult who received the AZD1222 COVID-19 vaccine.

The rearrangement uses TRBV20-1 and TRBJ2-7; 7 nucleotides match TRBD1. The CDR3 loop spans 13 amino acids. Germline V gene sequence: CDR1 DFQATT, CDR2 SNEGSKA (reference sequence). The ends lost 3 bases at V and 6 bases at J; junction bases unmatched: 8. As DNA, the CDR3 is TGCAGTGCTAGTACAGGGGTCATAGGCGAGCAGTACTTC. Protein sequence: CSASTGVIGEQYF.

This clone was observed a handful of times. V usage is TRBV6-5 and J usage is TRBJ2-1, with 9 bases matching TRBD1. The junction had 5 bases not matched to a gene; V was cut back by 5 bases and J by 9 bases. The CDR3 loop spans 13 amino acids. The V gene's germline CDR1 is MNHEY and CDR2 SVGAGI. The CDR3 spells CASSKDRGREQFF. CDR3 DNA sequence: TGTGCCAGCAGTAAGGACAGGGGACGTGAGCAGTTCTTC.

The chain couples TRBV28 to TRBJ1-1; 7 nucleotides match TRBD1. This CDR3 has 13 residues. The germline V gene encodes CDR1 MDHEN and CDR2 SYDVKM. The trim removed 7 bases at V and 7 bases at J, leaving 9 bases unmatched. The CDR3: CASTLDRVGEAFF. Written as DNA, the CDR3 is TGTGCCAGCACCTTAGACAGGGTGGGTGAAGCTTTCTTT.

This clone showed up just a few times. V gene TRBV12-3 or TRBV12-4 combines with J gene TRBJ1-1, with D possibly being TRBD1 (6 bases). This CDR3 region has 13 residues. V was shortened by 0 bases and J by 6 bases, with 8 bases between the two germline ends. Here the CDR3 reads CASSLAGASEAFF. The CDR3 nucleotides are TGTGCCAGCAGTTTAGCGGGGGCTTCTGAAGCTTTCTTT.

This sequence joins TRBV14 and TRBJ2-1; maybe TRBD2 (6 bases). The CDR3 sequence is 14 residues long. Germline CDR1 is SGHDN and CDR2 is FVKESK. Trimming removed 1 base at V and 7 bases at J, with 11 bases between. DNA for the CDR3: TGTGCCAGCAGCCAAGGACTAGTCGGTAATGAGCAGTTCTTC. Its protein product is CASSQGLVGNEQFF.

The chain links TRBV7-2 to TRBJ2-7, with 9 bases aligning to TRBD2. J lost 6 bases, V lost 0 bases, and 6 bases had no gene match. Germline CDR1 is SGHTA and CDR2 is FQGNSA. This CDR3 spans 15 amino acids. CDR3: CASSLAGAGGLEQYF. Written as DNA, the CDR3 is TGTGCCAGCAGCTTAGCTGGGGCGGGGGGGCTCGAGCAGTACTTC.

This clone showed up just a few times. The chain couples TRBV3-1 (or the pseudogene TRBV3-2) to TRBJ1-6; D is unclear. V gave up 2 bases and J gave up 7 bases, with 3 bases separating them. The CDR3 loop spans 12 amino acids. Germline-derived CDR1 and CDR2 are LGHDT and YNNKEL (reference sequence). The CDR3 region is CASSQTNSPLHF. CDR3 sequence (DNA): TGTGCCAGCAGCCAAACGAATTCACCCCTCCACTTT.

The chain couples TRBV18 to TRBJ2-3, with D perhaps being TRBD1 or TRBD2 (5 bases each). CDR3 length: 16 amino acids. Germline V gene lookup returns CDR1 KGHSH and CDR2 LQKENI. Trimming shortened V by 3 bases and J by 3 bases, and 16 bases separated the two germline ends. This CDR3 reads CASSPRSGALTDTQYF. The CDR3 DNA is TGTGCCAGCTCACCGCGATCCGGGGCTTTAACAGATACGCAGTATTTT.

The rearrangement links TRBV5-1 to TRBJ1-1; D gene unclear. Trimming cost V 0 bases and J 3 bases, with 15 bases left between them. The CDR3 loop spans 16 amino acids. Germline CDR1 SGHRS, CDR2 YFSETQ. Here the CDR3 DNA reads TGCGCCAGCAGCTTGGCGGGTGGAAGGGCAGACACTGAAGCTTTCTTT. Translating it yields CASSLAGGRADTEAFF.

J is TRBJ1-2 and V is TRBV11-3; D may be TRBD1 (5 bases). This CDR3 is 15 amino acids long. Germline V gene lookup returns CDR1 SGHNT and CDR2 YENEEA. Trimming removed 5 bases at V and 0 bases at J, with 13 bases between. This CDR3 reads CASSLLTATNYGYTF. For the CDR3, the DNA is TGTGCCAGCAGCCTACTGACAGCTACTAACTATGGCTACACCTTC.

This clone was seen a single time. The chain combines TRBV7-9 with TRBJ2-7; D is ambiguous. Germline V gene sequence: CDR1 SEHNR, CDR2 FQNEAQ (reference sequence). The V end was cut by 5 bases, the J end by 4 bases, with 9 bases between. This CDR3 has 12 amino acids. The CDR3 DNA follows: TGTGCCAGCAGCCTGAACCTGTACGAGCAGTACTTC. The encoded protein is CASSLNLYEQYF.

The chain employs TRBV28 and TRBJ1-2; the D gene is possibly TRBD1 (5 bases). CDR1 MDHEN and CDR2 SYDVKM come from the germline V gene. V was pared by 4 bases and J by 1 base, with 7 bases between. The CDR3 has 13 residues. In nucleotides, the CDR3 is TGTGCCAGCAGTTCAGACAGTAACTATGGCTACACCTTC. Its protein product is CASSSDSNYGYTF.